This T cell receptor beta chain appears in the sequencing data of a study of shared clonotypes between healthy human individuals. Looking at the study overall: CD4 naive and CD4 memory each took three plates per donor, while CD8 naive took two and CD8 memory one. Overall study findings and caveats: Clonotypes shared by all four sorted-subset donors had higher generation probabilities than non-shared clonotypes. Naive subsets generally had larger estimated richness than memory subsets.

Using immunoSEQ multiplex PCR, the repertoire was profiled, and TCRdb retains in-frame clones only, with some absent. The sample lists a few million clones, just over 90% occurring once. This clone was seen a few times. Its antigen is as yet unknown. Investigators divided CD4+ cells into CD45RA+ naive and CD45RA-negative memory subsets. The V segment lost 5 bases and the J segment 4 bases; nucleotides outside the gene matches: 8. Germline CDR1 is SEHNR and CDR2 is FQNEAQ (reference sequence). This CDR3 has 17 residues. This chain connects TRBV7-9 to TRBJ2-2; 12 positions match TRBD2. The sample consisted of naive CD4+ T cells from PBMCs. Subset noted: CD45RA+ positively selected. The receptor was derived from a man between 18 and 35 years old in good health. Some clones in this sample may be carry-over from other donors' samples. This CDR3 reads CASSPRLAGVGTGELFF. The DNA for the CDR3 is TGTGCCAGCAGCCCAAGACTAGCGGGAGTGGGCACCGGGGAGCTGTTTTTT.